The next 17 T cell receptor beta chains were all read from a single sample in a study of Ad26.COV2.S vaccination and SARS-CoV-2 variants. Sequencing was performed with immunoSEQ multiplex PCR; in TCRdb, only in-frame clones are kept and a portion is missing. The table records more than 400,000 clones, 92% of them present only once. The sample's treatment: 19 received Ad26.COV2.S at low or high dose, single or two shots; roughly 5 received placebo; per-sample allocation not given. Collection of the samples took place on day 63 after the first injection of vaccine or placebo. Sequencing used peripheral blood, obtained in a trial of Ad26.COV2.S vaccine versus placebo. Receptor source: a person aged 18 to 59 who received the Ad26.COV2.S COVID-19 vaccine or a placebo.

The chain couples TRBV6-6 to TRBJ1-2; TRBD1 is a possible D gene (6 bases). The CDR3 spans 13 residues. V lost 2 bases to trimming and J lost 7 bases, with 11 bases between them. The germline CDR1 and CDR2 sequences are MNHNY and SVGAGI (reference sequence). The DNA for the CDR3 is TGTGCCAGCAGTTACGGGACATGGGCTGGCTACACCTTC. This codes for CASSYGTWAGYTF.

The chain uses TRBV27 and TRBJ2-7; D gene uncertain. Germline lookup yields CDR1 MNHEY and CDR2 SMNVEV (reference sequence). The CDR3 loop spans 13 amino acids. Between the trimmed V and J ends, which lost 6 bases and 6 bases, there was a span of 15 bases. CDR3 nucleotides: TGTGCCAGCAGCCCTAGTTTTACCCCCGAGCAGTACTTC. Encoded protein: CASSPSFTPEQYF.

The chain recombines TRBV6-2 or TRBV6-3 with TRBJ1-1, with D hard to call. Per germline, CDR1 MNHEY and CDR2 SVGEGT. V was clipped by 0 bases and J by 6 bases, with 5 bases between them. The CDR3 totals 12 residues. CDR3 protein: CASSYSPSEAFF. The CDR3 DNA is TGTGCCAGCAGTTACTCTCCCTCTGAAGCTTTCTTT.

The gene calls are TRBV27 and TRBJ2-1; D is unresolved. Per germline, CDR1 MNHEY and CDR2 SMNVEV (reference sequence). V lost 9 bases, J lost 0 bases, and 15 bases lay in between. The CDR3 runs 15 residues. CDR3 sequence reads: CARIPLYDSYNEQFF. The CDR3 DNA sequence: TGTGCCAGGATTCCCCTTTACGACTCCTACAATGAGCAGTTCTTC.

The gene calls are TRBV10-3 and TRBJ2-2; 8 bases align to TRBD1. The CDR3 spans 14 residues. The V and J ends lost 6 bases and 1 base, in that order; junction bases with no gene match: 1. The germline V gene encodes CDR1 ENHRY and CDR2 SYGVKD. The DNA of the CDR3 is TGTGCCATCAGCGGACAGGGGAACACCGGGGAGCTGTTTTTT. Amino acid sequence: CAISGQGNTGELFF.

This rearrangement joins TRBV10-3 to TRBJ2-3; 9 nucleotides agree with TRBD2. The CDR3 has 14 amino acids. Germline CDR1 is ENHRY and CDR2 is SYGVKD. V dropped 4 bases and J dropped 1; count of bases not matched to a gene: 0. CDR3 sequence (DNA): TGTGCCATCAGTGGCGGGGGGGGCACAGATACGCAGTATTTT. Protein: CAISGGGGTDTQYF.

This clone was seen many times. This chain joins TRBV4-3 and TRBJ2-3; 12 bases match TRBD1. V dropped 2 bases and J dropped 5; count of bases not matched to a gene: 11. CDR1 is LGHNA, CDR2 YSLEER, per germline. The CDR3 is 18 amino acids. The chain's CDR3 is CASSQSSRGTGGLDTQYF. DNA of the CDR3: TGCGCCAGCAGCCAATCATCGCGTGGGACAGGGGGCTTAGATACGCAGTATTTT.

The chain is built from TRBV19 and TRBJ2-1; D not resolved. This CDR3 has 15 amino acids. Germline CDR1 and CDR2: LNHDA and SQIVND (reference sequence). V lost 5 bases and J 0 bases, leaving 11 bases between the germline ends. The CDR3 loop reads CASSPLGDSYNEQFF. CDR3 coding DNA: TGTGCCAGTAGTCCCCTTGGGGACTCCTACAATGAGCAGTTCTTC.

V gene TRBV9 combines with J gene TRBJ2-3; TRBD2 agrees at 7 bases. The CDR3 consists of 16 residues. Germline CDR1 is SGDLS and CDR2 is YYNGEE. V shed 4 bases, J shed 1 base, and the junction held 9 bases outside the gene matches. The CDR3 is CASSQYSSGRTDTQYF. The CDR3 nucleotides are TGTGCCAGCAGCCAGTACTCTAGCGGACGCACAGATACGCAGTATTTT.

The gene calls are TRBV2 and TRBJ1-6; TRBD1 is a possible D gene (5 bases). Germline lookup yields CDR1 SNHLY and CDR2 FYNNEI. V was pared by 7 bases and J by 3 bases, with 13 bases between. This CDR3 region has 15 residues. The CDR3 reads CASIPLRGYNSPLHF. The CDR3 DNA follows: TGTGCCAGCATTCCCCTGAGGGGCTATAATTCACCCCTCCACTTT.

This clone was picked up one time. The chain is built from TRBV7-8 and TRBJ1-2; 8 bases are a match to TRBD1. Looked up from germline, CDR1 is SGHVS and CDR2 is FQNEAQ. The V and J ends lost 2 bases and 3 bases, in that order; junction bases with no gene match: 5. There are 15 residues in the CDR3. CDR3 in DNA: TGTGCCAGCAGCTTAAGCCTGGACAGGGACTATGGCTACACCTTC. It yields the protein CASSLSLDRDYGYTF.

The chain combines TRBV10-3 with TRBJ2-5, with 8 nucleotides matching TRBD1. Unmatched junction bases numbered 8, after V lost 7 bases and J lost 1 base. The germline V gene has CDR1 ENHRY and CDR2 SYGVKD. CDR3 size: 15 residues. Here the CDR3 DNA reads TGTGCCATCAACCCTGGACAGGGAAGCCAAGAGACCCAGTACTTC. This translates into CAINPGQGSQETQYF.

This clone was counted once. This sequence joins TRBV19 and TRBJ2-1; D is ambiguous. V was clipped by 0 bases and J by 4 bases, with 10 bases between them. Germline V gene lookup returns CDR1 LNHDA and CDR2 SQIVND (reference sequence). The CDR3 covers 15 residues. CDR3 protein: CASSIDLAVYNEQFF. The CDR3 DNA reads TGTGCCAGTAGTATAGATCTGGCGGTTTACAATGAGCAGTTCTTC.

This clone was counted only a few times. This chain joins TRBV12-3 or TRBV12-4 and TRBJ1-2; D uncertain. This CDR3 region has 11 residues. V lost 5 bases and J lost 6, with 7 bases in between. The CDR3 sequence is CASSDPHGYTF. The CDR3 coding sequence is TGTGCCAGCAGTGACCCCCATGGCTACACCTTC.

The chain has TRBV15 and TRBJ2-7; 12 bases are shared with TRBD2. There are 16 residues in the CDR3. Losses at the gene ends were 0 bases for V and 4 bases for J; bases not matched to a gene: 4. CDR1 and CDR2 from the germline V gene are LNHNV and YYDKDF (reference sequence). The DNA of the CDR3 is TGTGCCACCAGCAGAGAACCGACTAGCGGGGGATACGAGCAGTACTTC. Protein: CATSREPTSGGYEQYF.

This sequence joins TRBV16 and TRBJ2-5; 9 nucleotides match TRBD2. V dropped 2 bases and J dropped 2; count of bases not matched to a gene: 9. The CDR3 consists of 17 residues. Germline CDR1 KGHSY, CDR2 FQNENV. CDR3 sequence: CASSQQASGVGQETQYF. Here the CDR3 DNA reads TGTGCCAGCAGCCAACAGGCTAGCGGGGTCGGGCAAGAGACCCAGTACTTC.

The CDR3 sequence is CASSIFSVGRDYVGTQYF. CDR3 sequence (DNA): TGTGCCAGTAGTATATTTTCGGTGGGCAGGGATTATGTCGGTACGCAGTATTTT. This sequence joins TRBV19 and TRBJ2-3, with D possibly TRBD1 on 5 matching bases. This CDR3 contains 18 residues. V lost 2 bases, J lost 8 bases, and 26 bases lay in between. Germline CDR1 is LNHDA and CDR2 is SQIVND (reference sequence).